The 27 T cell receptor beta chains below all came from one sample that was sequenced in a study of blood T cell repertoires in COVID-19 (dated by TCRdb to the early 2020s). Libraries came from the immunoSEQ multiplex PCR assay. Not all clones reach the TCRdb copy of this immuneACCESS table, which keeps in-frame sequences only. Checked studies attribute under half of the gap to unresolved V genes and leave the rest unexplained. This sample holds around 60,000 clones; 70% to 75% were observed only once. The top ten clones comprise less than 20% of the sample. Sequenced material: peripheral blood. Receptors originate from a woman in her forties or fifties with active or convalescent COVID-19.

This clone has a handful of counts. V and J are TRBV6-5 and TRBJ2-2; D perhaps matches TRBD2 (6 bases). V was pared by 5 bases and J by 5 bases, with 9 bases between. The CDR3 runs 13 residues. Germline V gives CDR1 MNHEY, CDR2 SVGAGI. CDR3 residues: CASSLARTGELFF. In DNA, the CDR3 is TGTGCCAGCAGTCTAGCGCGGACCGGGGAGCTGTTTTTT.

The chain recombines TRBV21-1 with TRBJ2-1; the D call of TRBD2 is as the table states it, not checked on the DNA. TRBV21-1 is classified as a pseudogene. The CDR3 runs 15 residues. The CDR3 nucleotides read TGTGCCAGCAGCAAAGGAGCGGTAGCCTACAATGAGCAGTTCTTC. Protein: CASSKGAVAYNEQFF.

The J gene is TRBJ2-5, the V gene TRBV13, with a possible D match to TRBD1 (6 bases). V was clipped by 1 base and J by 5 bases, with 8 bases between them. Germline V gives CDR1 PRHDT, CDR2 FYEKMQ (reference sequence). This CDR3 has 13 amino acids. The CDR3 DNA sequence: TGTGCCAGCAGCTTAGACAGGGTTGAGACCCAGTACTTC. Encoded protein: CASSLDRVETQYF.

CDR3 sequence reads: CASIGLFGEQYF. Here the CDR3 DNA reads TGCGCCAGCATTGGACTTTTTGGAGAGCAGTACTTC. This rearrangement joins TRBV5-1 to TRBJ2-7; D is perhaps TRBD2 (5 bases). Trimming took off 6 bases at V and 7 bases at J, with 14 bases between the two ends. This CDR3 contains 12 residues. Germline V gene data show CDR1 as SGHRS and CDR2 as YFSETQ. The variable domain in full, with the rest retrieved from reference TRBV5-1 and TRBJ2-7, is KAGVTQTPRYLIKTRGQQVTLSCSPISGHRSVSWYQQTPGQGLQFLFEYFSETQRNKGNFPGRFSGRQFSNSRSEMNVSTLELGDSALYLCASIGLFGEQYFGPGTRLTVT.

This clone showed up just a few times. The rearrangement joins TRBV7-9 to TRBJ1-1; D is unresolved. V was cut by 5 bases and J by 5 bases, with 15 bases left in between. CDR3 length: 14 amino acids. The germline V gene encodes CDR1 SEHNR and CDR2 FQNEAQ (reference sequence). CDR3: CASSQSQVQTEAFF. The CDR3 nucleotides read TGTGCCAGCAGCCAATCCCAGGTACAAACTGAAGCTTTCTTT. The full variable domain, in which reference TRBV7-9 and TRBJ1-1 provide the parts outside the CDR3, is DTGVSQNPRHKITKRGQNVTFRCDPISEHNRLYWYRQTLGQGPEFLTYFQNEAQLEKSRLLSDRFSAERPKGSFSTLEIQRTEQGDSAMYLCASSQSQVQTEAFFGQGTRLTVV.

This clone occurred once. The chain is built from TRBV19 and TRBJ2-1, with 7 positions matching TRBD2. This CDR3 region has 15 residues. Unmatched junction bases numbered 8, after V lost 2 bases and J lost 7 bases. Germline lookup yields CDR1 LNHDA and CDR2 SQIVND (reference sequence). This chain's CDR3 is CASSIKRDSINEQFF. CDR3 nucleotide sequence: TGTGCCAGTAGTATAAAGCGGGACTCGATTAATGAGCAGTTCTTC.

The rearrangement uses TRBV19 and TRBJ2-5; weak D call: TRBD1 (6 bases). The germline V gene encodes CDR1 LNHDA and CDR2 SQIVND (reference sequence). Trimming took 5 bases from V and 1 from J, leaving 11 bases between them. The CDR3 consists of 14 residues. This CDR3 reads CASSATGLQETQYF. The CDR3 DNA reads as TGTGCCAGTAGTGCTACAGGGCTCCAAGAGACCCAGTACTTC.

J is TRBJ2-5 and V is TRBV5-6; D gene uncertain. CDR1 SGHDT and CDR2 YYEEEE come from the germline V gene. Between the trimmed V and J ends, which lost 1 base and 4 bases, there was a span of 8 bases. The CDR3 loop spans 13 amino acids. The chain's CDR3 is CASSLHSSETQYF. The CDR3 nucleotides read TGTGCCAGCAGCTTGCACAGTTCAGAGACCCAGTACTTC.

The genes are TRBV5-1 and TRBJ2-3; 10 bases fit TRBD2. J gave up 3 bases and V 5 bases, and 9 bases lay outside the gene matches. The length of the CDR3 is 16 residues. The germline V gene encodes CDR1 SGHRS and CDR2 YFSETQ. The CDR3 is CASSKIPGLATDTQYF. The CDR3 DNA is TGCGCCAGCAGTAAGATCCCGGGACTAGCGACAGATACGCAGTATTTT.

This clone has a single count. J is TRBJ2-2 and V is TRBV27, with a tentative D call TRBD1 (6 bases). The CDR3 totals 15 residues. Trimming pared 6 bases from V and 7 bases from J, leaving 18 bases between. Germline loops: CDR1 MNHEY, CDR2 SMNVEV (reference sequence). CDR3: CASSLRGQRNGELFF. The CDR3 DNA is TGTGCCAGCAGCCTTAGAGGACAGCGAAACGGGGAGCTGTTTTTT.

The CDR3 sequence is CASSWSGGGVDTQYF. The CDR3 DNA reads TGCGCCAGCAGTTGGTCGGGAGGAGGTGTGGATACGCAGTATTTT. The gene calls are TRBV5-1 and TRBJ2-3, with 7 nucleotides matching TRBD2. Per the germline V gene, CDR1 is SGHRS and CDR2 is YFSETQ. V shed 5 bases and J 6 bases; nucleotides not matched to a gene: 12. The CDR3 has 15 residues.

The rearrangement uses TRBV30 and TRBJ2-4; D might be TRBD2 (6 bases). CDR3 size: 13 residues. CDR1 and CDR2 from the germline V gene are GTSNPN and SVGIG (reference sequence). The V end was cut by 3 bases, the J end by 1 base, with 7 bases between. CDR3 DNA sequence: TGTGCCTGGAGCGGAGGGGCCAAAAACATTCAGTACTTC. Translation: CAWSGGAKNIQYF.

To note about this clone: Other nucleotide sequences from this sample produce the same CDR3. This chain joins TRBV9 and TRBJ2-7; D gene uncertain. V shed 4 bases and J shed 1 base, with 12 bases lying between them. This CDR3 comprises 14 residues. CDR1 is SGDLS and CDR2 is YYNGEE in the germline V gene. The CDR3 DNA follows: TGTGCCAGCAGCCCGAGTGGCAGGTCCTACGAGCAGTACTTC. Protein: CASSPSGRSYEQYF.

The chain has TRBV25-1 and TRBJ2-7; 7 bases match TRBD1. The CDR3 is made up of 14 amino acids. With V trimmed by 6 bases and J by 3 bases, 8 bases remained unmatched. Germline CDR1 reads MGHDK; CDR2 reads SYGVNS. CDR3 sequence: CASSPPGQNYEQYF. Written as DNA, the CDR3 is TGTGCCAGCAGCCCTCCGGGACAGAACTACGAGCAGTACTTC.

V usage is TRBV29-1 and J usage is TRBJ2-5; the match to TRBD1 covers 9 bases. Trimming took 7 bases from V and 3 from J; bases not matched to a gene: 12. CDR3 length: 15 amino acids. Germline-derived CDR1 and CDR2 are SQVTM and ANQGSEA. CDR3 residues: CSAARDREPEETQYF. In DNA form, the CDR3 reads TGCAGCGCTGCTCGGGACAGGGAACCCGAAGAGACCCAGTACTTC. The complete variable domain, with remaining parts taken from reference TRBV29-1 and TRBJ2-5, reads SAVISQKPSRDICQRGTSLTIQCQVDSQVTMMFWYRQQPGQSLTLIATANQGSEATYESGFVIDKFPISRPNLTFSTLTVSNMSPEDSSIYLCSAARDREPEETQYFGPGTRLLVL.

This clone came up once. The chain joins TRBV14 to TRBJ2-7, with TRBD2 matching over 9 bases. V lost 1 base and J lost 5; bases outside the gene matches: 6. The CDR3 has 15 amino acids. Germline assignment: CDR1 SGHDN and CDR2 FVKESK. CDR3 sequence (DNA): TGTGCCAGCAGCCAAGGGAGGGCTAGCGGGAACGAGCAGTACTTC. Protein: CASSQGRASGNEQYF.

This chain uses TRBV24-1 with TRBJ2-1; 11 bases are a match to TRBD2. The V segment lost 3 bases and the J segment 10 bases; nucleotides outside the gene matches: 7. CDR1 KGHDR and CDR2 SFDVKD come from the germline V gene. The CDR3 is 15 residues long. The CDR3 reads CATSDRGSGRAEQFF. CDR3 nucleotide sequence: TGTGCCACCAGTGATAGAGGTAGCGGGAGGGCCGAGCAGTTCTTC.

This clone occurred many times. The chain couples TRBV11-3 to TRBJ1-1; D is unclear. The CDR3 loop spans 13 amino acids. Trimming cost V 4 bases and J 4 bases, with 10 bases left between them. The germline CDR1 and CDR2 sequences are SGHNT and YENEEA. CDR3 sequence (DNA): TGTGCCAGCAGCTCCTACGAGGGCACTGAAGCTTTCTTT. Residues: CASSSYEGTEAFF.

The chain links TRBV27 to TRBJ2-3, with 10 bases fitting TRBD2. Germline CDR1 is MNHEY and CDR2 is SMNVEV (reference sequence). The V and J ends lost 2 bases and 3 bases, in that order; junction bases with no gene match: 11. The CDR3 runs 18 residues. The CDR3 is CASSLRAFGLAETDTQYF. DNA for the CDR3: TGTGCCAGCAGTTTACGGGCCTTCGGACTAGCGGAGACAGATACGCAGTATTTT.

The rearrangement joins TRBV5-1 to TRBJ2-2; TRBD1 matches 7 bases. Germline V gene data show CDR1 as SGHRS and CDR2 as YFSETQ. Trimming cost V 4 bases and J 6 bases; bases outside gene matches: 3. The length of the CDR3 is 13 residues. CDR3 residues: CASSVGQAGELFF. CDR3 coding DNA: TGCGCCAGCAGCGTAGGACAGGCCGGGGAGCTGTTTTTT. Combining the CDR3 with reference TRBV5-1 and TRBJ2-2 gives the whole variable domain KAGVTQTPRYLIKTRGQQVTLSCSPISGHRSVSWYQQTPGQGLQFLFEYFSETQRNKGNFPGRFSGRQFSNSRSEMNVSTLELGDSALYLCASSVGQAGELFFGEGSRLTVL.

V is TRBV18 and J is TRBJ2-3; the D gene is possibly TRBD2 (5 bases). Per the germline V gene, CDR1 is KGHSH and CDR2 is LQKENI. The V end was cut by 4 bases, the J end by 1 base, with 12 bases between. This CDR3 comprises 15 residues. CDR3 DNA sequence: TGTGCCAGCTCACGGGAGCCCCCTGGCACAGATACGCAGTATTTT. Residues: CASSREPPGTDTQYF.

The V call is TRBV7-8, the J call TRBJ2-3, with a weak D call TRBD2 (6 bases). Deletions cut 4 bases from V and 4 bases from J, with 18 bases between. CDR3 length: 16 amino acids. Per germline, CDR1 SGHVS and CDR2 FQNEAQ. Here the CDR3 DNA reads TGTGCCAGCAGCTCCCTCCGGGCGGGAACGGCAGATACGCAGTATTTT. Encoded protein: CASSSLRAGTADTQYF.

This clone was detected once. The chain combines TRBV2 with TRBJ1-1; 9 bases map to TRBD1. In germline, CDR1 is SNHLY, CDR2 FYNNEI. This CDR3 is 17 amino acids long. Unmatched junction bases numbered 14, after V lost 9 bases and J lost 0 bases. The CDR3 reads CARSPGTGSSMNTEAFF. For the CDR3, the DNA is TGTGCCAGGTCCCCGGGGACAGGGTCGTCTATGAACACTGAAGCTTTCTTT.

The chain recombines TRBV18 with TRBJ1-1; 10 bases agree with TRBD1. Trimming cost V 3 bases and J 1 base; bases outside gene matches: 8. CDR3 length equals 17 residues. Germline-derived CDR1 and CDR2 are KGHSH and LQKENI. The CDR3 sequence is CASSPIGTGVRNTEAFF. CDR3 sequence (DNA): TGTGCCAGCTCACCGATCGGGACAGGGGTCCGGAACACTGAAGCTTTCTTT.

This clone has more than one count but fewer than ten. The rearrangement joins TRBV7-9 to TRBJ1-1, with D tentatively TRBD1 (5 bases). The CDR3 runs to 13 residues. Germline CDR1 and CDR2: SEHNR and FQNEAQ (reference sequence). The germline V and J ends were trimmed by 5 bases and 5 bases, with 12 bases remaining between them. The CDR3 protein is CASSPWGRTEAFF. DNA for the CDR3: TGTGCCAGCAGCCCCTGGGGGAGGACTGAAGCTTTCTTT.

V and J are TRBV24-1 and TRBJ2-3, with TRBD2 matching 8 bases. The CDR3 extends over 16 amino acids. The germline CDR1 and CDR2 sequences are KGHDR and SFDVKD. The J segment lost 5 bases and the V segment lost 4 bases, leaving 10 bases of the junction unmatched. The CDR3 here is CATSEGLSGRGDTQYF. The CDR3 DNA sequence: TGTGCCACCAGTGAGGGACTGAGCGGGAGAGGAGATACGCAGTATTTT.

The CDR3: CASSESPDFYEQYF. The CDR3 nucleotides read TGCGCCAGCAGTGAGTCTCCGGACTTCTACGAGCAGTACTTC. The chain employs TRBV10-2 and TRBJ2-7; perhaps TRBD2 as D (5 bases). The length of the CDR3 is 14 residues. V was trimmed by 0 bases and J by 3 bases, leaving 9 bases between them. Germline V gives CDR1 WSHSY, CDR2 SAAADI.